These 5 T cell receptor beta chains came from one sample sequenced in a study of control samples from healthy donors and cancer patients. Sequencing used immunoSEQ multiplex PCR; TCRdb keeps in-frame clones, though not all of them. The sample yields 150,000 to 200,000 clones, around 94% seen once. Sample: blood. These TCRs come from a man aged 25 to 45 in good health.

The chain combines TRBV9 with TRBJ2-7, with D uncertain. The germline V gene has CDR1 SGDLS and CDR2 YYNGEE. The ends were cut back, 4 bases at V and 7 bases at J, with 21 bases in the middle. This CDR3 region has 15 residues. The CDR3 nucleotides read TGTGCCAGCAGCCCCCGCGGTACCCCCCTCTCGGAGCAGTACTTC. As protein: CASSPRGTPLSEQYF. Based on the CDR3 plus reference TRBV9 and TRBJ2-7, the full variable domain is DSGVTQTPKHLITATGQRVTLRCSPRSGDLSVYWYQQSLDQGLQFLIQYYNGEERAKGNILERFSAQQFPDLHSELNLSSLELGDSALYFCASSPRGTPLSEQYFGPGTRLTVT.

The rearrangement links TRBV13 to TRBJ1-4; 7 bases are shared with TRBD1. The CDR3 runs to 20 residues. Germline V gene data show CDR1 as PRHDT and CDR2 as FYEKMQ (reference sequence). The junction had 14 bases not matched to a gene; V was cut back by 1 base and J by 0 bases. This CDR3 reads CASSLDRLAGQLATNEKLFF. As DNA, the CDR3 is TGTGCCAGCAGCTTAGATCGGCTCGCGGGACAGCTCGCAACTAATGAAAAACTGTTTTTT.

The V gene is TRBV4-3, the J gene TRBJ2-7; D uncertain. Germline V gene data show CDR1 as LGHNA and CDR2 as YSLEER. The V and J ends lost 0 bases and 6 bases respectively, with 3 bases between them. The CDR3 has 11 residues. This chain's CDR3 is CASSQDPEQYF. The CDR3 DNA reads TGCGCCAGCAGCCAAGACCCCGAGCAGTACTTC.

This chain uses TRBV11-2 with TRBJ1-2, with 7 bases lining up with TRBD1. From germline, CDR1 is SGHAT and CDR2 FQNNGV. The CDR3 runs to 13 residues. V lost 5 bases and J lost 6; bases outside the gene matches: 6. CDR3 residues: CASSLRQGHGYTF. The CDR3 nucleotides are TGTGCCAGCAGCCTTCGACAGGGCCATGGCTACACCTTC. The complete variable domain, with remaining parts taken from reference TRBV11-2 and TRBJ1-2, reads EAGVAQSPRYKIIEKRQSVAFWCNPISGHATLYWYQQILGQGPKLLIQFQNNGVVDDSQLPKDRFSAERLKGVDSTLKIQPAKLEDSAVYLCASSLRQGHGYTFGSGTRLTVV.

The rearrangement joins TRBV7-8 to TRBJ2-1; D unclear. Germline-derived CDR1 and CDR2 are SGHVS and FQNEAQ. The CDR3 has 15 amino acids. Trimming cost V 2 bases and J 7 bases, with 15 bases left between them. The CDR3 DNA reads as TGTGCCAGCAGCTTATTCCAGAGCGACGGGAATGAGCAGTTCTTC. It yields the protein CASSLFQSDGNEQFF.